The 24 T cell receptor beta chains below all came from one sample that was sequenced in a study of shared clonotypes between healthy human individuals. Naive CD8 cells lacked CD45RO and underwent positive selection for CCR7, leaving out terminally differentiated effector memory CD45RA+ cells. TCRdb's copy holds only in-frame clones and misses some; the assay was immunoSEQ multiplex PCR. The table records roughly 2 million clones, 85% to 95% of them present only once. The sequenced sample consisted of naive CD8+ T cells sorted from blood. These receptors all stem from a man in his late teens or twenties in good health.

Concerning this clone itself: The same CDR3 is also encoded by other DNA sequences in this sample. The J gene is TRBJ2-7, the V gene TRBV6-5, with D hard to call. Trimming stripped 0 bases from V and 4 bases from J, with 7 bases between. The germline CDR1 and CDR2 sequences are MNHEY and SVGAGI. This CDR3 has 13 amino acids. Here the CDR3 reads CASSYSAGYEQYF. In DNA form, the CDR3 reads TGTGCCAGCAGTTACTCGGCCGGTTACGAGCAGTACTTC.

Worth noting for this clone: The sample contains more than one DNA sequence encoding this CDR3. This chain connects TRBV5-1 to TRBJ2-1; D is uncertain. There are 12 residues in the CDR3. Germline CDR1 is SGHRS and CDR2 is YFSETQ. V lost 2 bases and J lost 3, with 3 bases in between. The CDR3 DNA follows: TGCGCCAGCAGCTTTGGCTACAATGAGCAGTTCTTC. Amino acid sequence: CASSFGYNEQFF. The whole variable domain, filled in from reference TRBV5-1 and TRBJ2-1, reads KAGVTQTPRYLIKTRGQQVTLSCSPISGHRSVSWYQQTPGQGLQFLFEYFSETQRNKGNFPGRFSGRQFSNSRSEMNVSTLELGDSALYLCASSFGYNEQFFGPGTRLTVL.

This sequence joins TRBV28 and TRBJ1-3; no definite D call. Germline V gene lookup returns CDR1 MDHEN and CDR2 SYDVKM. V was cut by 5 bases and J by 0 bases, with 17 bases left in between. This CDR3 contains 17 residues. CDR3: CASSPQPPGRSGNTIYF. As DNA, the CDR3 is TGTGCCAGCAGTCCACAACCACCGGGCCGCTCTGGAAACACCATATATTTT.

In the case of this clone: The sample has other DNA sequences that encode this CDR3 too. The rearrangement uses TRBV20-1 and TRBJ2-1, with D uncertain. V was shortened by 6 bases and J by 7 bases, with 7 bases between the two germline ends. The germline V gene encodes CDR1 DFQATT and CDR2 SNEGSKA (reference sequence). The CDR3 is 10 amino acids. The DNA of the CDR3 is TGCAGTGCAGGTCCGAATGAGCAGTTCTTC. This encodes CSAGPNEQFF.

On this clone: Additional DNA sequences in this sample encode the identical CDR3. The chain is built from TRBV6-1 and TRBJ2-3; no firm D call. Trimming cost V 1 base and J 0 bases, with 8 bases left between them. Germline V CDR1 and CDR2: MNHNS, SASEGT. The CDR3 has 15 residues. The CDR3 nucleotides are TGTGCCAGCAGTGAAGGCCCTGGGAGCACAGATACGCAGTATTTT. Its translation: CASSEGPGSTDTQYF.

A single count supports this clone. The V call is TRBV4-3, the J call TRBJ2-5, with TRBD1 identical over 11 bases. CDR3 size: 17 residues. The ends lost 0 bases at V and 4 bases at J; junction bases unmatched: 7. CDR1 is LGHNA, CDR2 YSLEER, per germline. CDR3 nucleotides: TGCGCCAGCAGCCAAGATAGGACAGGGGGCGAAGGAGAGACCCAGTACTTC. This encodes CASSQDRTGGEGETQYF.

CDR3 in amino acids: CASSTGSNQETQYF. CDR3 DNA: TGTGCCAGCAGTACGGGGAGTAACCAAGAGACCCAGTACTTC. The chain couples TRBV6-6 to TRBJ2-5; TRBD2 is a possible D gene (5 bases). Germline CDR1 reads MNHNY; CDR2 reads SVGAGI (reference sequence). This CDR3 spans 14 amino acids. V lost 5 bases, J lost 0 bases, and 10 bases lay in between.

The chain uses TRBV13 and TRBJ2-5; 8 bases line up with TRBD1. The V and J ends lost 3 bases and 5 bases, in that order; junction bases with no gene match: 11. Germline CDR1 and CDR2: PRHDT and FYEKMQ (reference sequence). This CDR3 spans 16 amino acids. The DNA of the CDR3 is TGTGCCAGCAGCTTTGTAGGGGCAGGGGGCCTGGAGACCCAGTACTTC. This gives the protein CASSFVGAGGLETQYF.

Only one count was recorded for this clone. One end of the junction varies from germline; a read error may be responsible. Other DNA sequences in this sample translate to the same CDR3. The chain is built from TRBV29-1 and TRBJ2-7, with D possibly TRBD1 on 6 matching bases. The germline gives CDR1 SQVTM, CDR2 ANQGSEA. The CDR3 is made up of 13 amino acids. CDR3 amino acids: CSVEGDNSYEQYF. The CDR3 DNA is TGCAGCGTAGAAGGGGACAACTCCTACGAGCAGTACTTC.

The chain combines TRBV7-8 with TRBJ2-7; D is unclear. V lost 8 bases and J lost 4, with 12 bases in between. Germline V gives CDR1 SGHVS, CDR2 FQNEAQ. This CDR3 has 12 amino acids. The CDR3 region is CASGYPYYEQYF. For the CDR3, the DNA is TGTGCCAGCGGCTATCCATATTACGAGCAGTACTTC. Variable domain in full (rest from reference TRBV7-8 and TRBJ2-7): GAGVSQSPRYKVAKRGQDVALRCDPISGHVSLFWYQQALGQGPEFLTYFQNEAQLDKSGLPSDRFFAERPEGSVSTLKIQRTQQEDSAVYLCASGYPYYEQYFGPGTRLTVT.

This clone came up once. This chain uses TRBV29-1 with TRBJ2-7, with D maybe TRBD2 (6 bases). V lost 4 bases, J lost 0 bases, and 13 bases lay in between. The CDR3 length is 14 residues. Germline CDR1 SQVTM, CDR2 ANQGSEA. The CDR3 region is CSVAGGLGSYEQYF. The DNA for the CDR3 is TGCAGCGTTGCCGGGGGACTGGGCTCCTACGAGCAGTACTTC.

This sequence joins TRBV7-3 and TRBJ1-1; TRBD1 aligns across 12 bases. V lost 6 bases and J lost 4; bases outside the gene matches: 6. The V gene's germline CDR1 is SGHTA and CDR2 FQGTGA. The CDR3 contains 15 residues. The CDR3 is CASSRGQGARTEAFF. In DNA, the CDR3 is TGTGCCAGCAGTCGGGGACAGGGGGCTCGCACTGAAGCTTTCTTT. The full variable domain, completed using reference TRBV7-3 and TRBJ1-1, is GAGVSQTPSNKVTEKGKYVELRCDPISGHTALYWYRQSLGQGPEFLIYFQGTGAADDSGLPNDRFFAVRPEGSVSTLKIQRTERGDSAVYLCASSRGQGARTEAFFGQGTRLTVV.

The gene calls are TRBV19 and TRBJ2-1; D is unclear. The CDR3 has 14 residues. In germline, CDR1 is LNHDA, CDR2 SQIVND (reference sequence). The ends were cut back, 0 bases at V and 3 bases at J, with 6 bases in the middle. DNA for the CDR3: TGTGCCAGTAGTATAGACAGAATCTACAATGAGCAGTTCTTC. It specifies CASSIDRIYNEQFF.

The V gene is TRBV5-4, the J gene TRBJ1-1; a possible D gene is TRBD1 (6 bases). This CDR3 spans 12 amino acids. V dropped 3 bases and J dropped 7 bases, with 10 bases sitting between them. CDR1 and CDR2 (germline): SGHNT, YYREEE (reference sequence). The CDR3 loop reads CASSYGQLEAFF. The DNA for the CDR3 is TGTGCCAGCAGCTACGGACAGCTTGAAGCTTTCTTT.

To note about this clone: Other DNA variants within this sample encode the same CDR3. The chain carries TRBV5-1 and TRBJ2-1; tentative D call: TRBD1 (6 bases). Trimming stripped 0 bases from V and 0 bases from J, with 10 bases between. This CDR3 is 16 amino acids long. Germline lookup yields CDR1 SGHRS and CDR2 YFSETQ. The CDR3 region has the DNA TGCGCCAGCAGCTTGGCAGGGGTTTCCTCCTACAATGAGCAGTTCTTC. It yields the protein CASSLAGVSSYNEQFF. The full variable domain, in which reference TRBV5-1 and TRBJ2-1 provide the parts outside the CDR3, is KAGVTQTPRYLIKTRGQQVTLSCSPISGHRSVSWYQQTPGQGLQFLFEYFSETQRNKGNFPGRFSGRQFSNSRSEMNVSTLELGDSALYLCASSLAGVSSYNEQFFGPGTRLTVL.

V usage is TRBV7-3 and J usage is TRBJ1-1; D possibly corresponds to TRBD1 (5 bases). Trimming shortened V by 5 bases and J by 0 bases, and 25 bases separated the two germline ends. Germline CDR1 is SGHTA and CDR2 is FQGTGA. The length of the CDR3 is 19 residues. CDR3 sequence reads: CASSPGPGATVFMNTEAFF. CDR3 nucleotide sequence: TGTGCCAGCAGCCCCGGTCCCGGAGCGACAGTATTTATGAACACTGAAGCTTTCTTT.

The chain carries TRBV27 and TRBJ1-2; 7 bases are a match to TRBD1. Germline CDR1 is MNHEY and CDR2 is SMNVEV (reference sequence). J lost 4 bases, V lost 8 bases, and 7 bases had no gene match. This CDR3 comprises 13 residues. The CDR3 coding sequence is TGTGCCAGCGCGCCCGGGACAGCCTATGGCTACACCTTC. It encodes CASAPGTAYGYTF.

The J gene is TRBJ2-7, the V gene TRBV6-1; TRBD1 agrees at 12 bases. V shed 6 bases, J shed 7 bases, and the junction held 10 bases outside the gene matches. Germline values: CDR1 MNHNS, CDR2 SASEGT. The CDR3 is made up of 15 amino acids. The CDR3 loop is CASREPGQGAGEQYF. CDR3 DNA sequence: TGTGCCAGCAGGGAGCCGGGACAGGGGGCTGGGGAGCAGTACTTC.

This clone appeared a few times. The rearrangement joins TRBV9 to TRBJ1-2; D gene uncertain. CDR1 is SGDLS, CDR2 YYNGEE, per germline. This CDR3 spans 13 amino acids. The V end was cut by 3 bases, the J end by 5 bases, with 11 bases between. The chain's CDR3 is CASSGTDLYGYTF. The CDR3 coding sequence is TGTGCCAGCAGCGGGACCGACTTGTATGGCTACACCTTC.

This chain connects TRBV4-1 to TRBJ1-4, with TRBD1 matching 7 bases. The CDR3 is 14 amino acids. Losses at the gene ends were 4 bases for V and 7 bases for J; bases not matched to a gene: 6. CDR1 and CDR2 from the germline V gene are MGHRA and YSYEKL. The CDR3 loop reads CASSLRQGIEKLFF. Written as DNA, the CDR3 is TGCGCCAGCAGCCTACGACAGGGAATTGAAAAACTGTTTTTT.

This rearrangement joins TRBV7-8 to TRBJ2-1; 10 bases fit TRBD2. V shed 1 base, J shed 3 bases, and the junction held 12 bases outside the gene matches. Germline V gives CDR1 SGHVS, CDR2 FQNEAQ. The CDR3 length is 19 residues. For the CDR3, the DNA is TGTGCCAGCAGCTTAGAAGCGGGGGGGCCGCGTGTTGACTACAATGAGCAGTTCTTC. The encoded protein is CASSLEAGGPRVDYNEQFF.

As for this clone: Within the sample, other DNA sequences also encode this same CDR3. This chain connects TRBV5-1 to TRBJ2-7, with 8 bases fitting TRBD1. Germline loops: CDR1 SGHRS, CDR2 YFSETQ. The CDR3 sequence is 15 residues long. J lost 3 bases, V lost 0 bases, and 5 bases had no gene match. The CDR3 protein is CASSLEAGGYYEQYF. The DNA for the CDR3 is TGCGCCAGCAGCTTGGAAGCAGGGGGCTACTACGAGCAGTACTTC.

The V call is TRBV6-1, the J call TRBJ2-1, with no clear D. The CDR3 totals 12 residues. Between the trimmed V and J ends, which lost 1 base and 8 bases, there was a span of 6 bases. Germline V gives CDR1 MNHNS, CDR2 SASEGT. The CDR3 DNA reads TGTGCCAGCAGTGAAGGGAGCGATGAGCAGTTCTTC. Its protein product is CASSEGSDEQFF.

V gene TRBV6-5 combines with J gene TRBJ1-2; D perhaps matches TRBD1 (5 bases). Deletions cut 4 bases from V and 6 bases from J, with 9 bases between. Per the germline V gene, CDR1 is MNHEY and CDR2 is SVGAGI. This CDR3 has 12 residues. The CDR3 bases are TGTGCCAGCAGTTTGGGGGGTAATGGCTACACCTTC. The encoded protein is CASSLGGNGYTF.